Each of the 26 T cell receptor beta chains below was sequenced from the same sample in a study of T cells in Graves' hyperthyroidism and ophthalmopathy. Researchers took RNA transcripts and amplified the TCR beta CDR3 regions from them. During a first-round RT-PCR of the TCR CDR3, the HTBI primer set was used. One entry per CDR3 protein results from TCRdb running MiXCR on the multiplex PCR reads. The sample shows about 680,000 distinct CDR3 sequences, just over 35% of them seen only once. Material for sequencing was blood. The receptors were sampled from a middle-aged woman with Graves' hyperthyroidism.

This clonotype occurred a few times. The gene calls are TRBV7-9 and TRBJ1-2; D gene ambiguous. V dropped 5 bases and J dropped 1 base, with 14 bases sitting between them. There are 15 residues in the CDR3. The V gene's germline CDR1 is SEHNR and CDR2 FQNEAQ (reference sequence). CDR3 DNA sequence: TGTGCCAGCAGCCAGAGGACGGAAGGTAACTATGGCTACACCTTC. As protein: CASSQRTEGNYGYTF.

This clonotype has only a few counts. The rearrangement links TRBV2 to TRBJ1-6; D remains ambiguous. The CDR3 sequence is 17 residues long. Trimming pared 8 bases from V and 2 bases from J, leaving 19 bases between. CDR1 and CDR2 (germline): SNHLY, FYNNEI. The CDR3 DNA sequence: TGTGCCAGCCGCTACCGGAGGGTAGAAACCTATAATTCACCCCTCCACTTT. Translated, it gives CASRYRRVETYNSPLHF.

The genes are TRBV7-2 and TRBJ2-2, with D perhaps matching TRBD1 (6 bases). The CDR3 extends over 13 amino acids. Deletions cut 6 bases from V and 5 bases from J, with 10 bases between. Germline lookup yields CDR1 SGHTA and CDR2 FQGNSA. CDR3 region: CASRTGITGELFF. CDR3 bases: TGTGCCAGCAGAACAGGGATTACCGGGGAGCTGTTTTTT.

V is TRBV7-8 and J is TRBJ2-6; a weak D match, TRBD1 (6 bases). Germline V CDR1 and CDR2: SGHVS, FQNEAQ. The CDR3 spans 18 residues. Trimming shortened V by 3 bases and J by 0 bases, and 15 bases separated the two germline ends. For the CDR3, the DNA is TGTGCCAGCAGCTTGTCTTGGACAGCTGTCTCTGGGGCCAACGTCCTGACTTTC. Its translation is CASSLSWTAVSGANVLTF.

This clonotype was seen a few times. The gene calls are TRBV5-1 and TRBJ1-6, with D possibly TRBD1 on 6 matching bases. The germline V and J ends were trimmed by 0 bases and 10 bases, with 17 bases remaining between them. CDR1 SGHRS and CDR2 YFSETQ come from the germline V gene. This CDR3 comprises 16 residues. The CDR3, as DNA: TGCGCCAGCAGCTTGGTCGGGACACGGTGGGGGTCACCCCTCCACTTT. Its protein product is CASSLVGTRWGSPLHF.

This clonotype was detected ten times or more. The genes are TRBV20-1 and TRBJ1-2, with TRBD1 matching over 11 bases. After removal of 1 base from V and 9 bases from J, the junction contained 4 bases not matched to a gene. Germline V gives CDR1 DFQATT, CDR2 SNEGSKA (reference sequence). This CDR3 is 13 amino acids long. CDR3 nucleotides: TGCAGTGCTAGAGTTGGGGACAGGGGGAGCTACACCTTC. The encoded protein is CSARVGDRGSYTF.

The chain recombines TRBV20-1 with TRBJ1-5; 7 bases align to TRBD1. Per the germline V gene, CDR1 is DFQATT and CDR2 is SNEGSKA (reference sequence). With 3 bases clipped from V and 7 bases from J, the junction kept 9 bases outside the gene matches. This CDR3 has 14 residues. CDR3 region: CSARDRQGGQPQHF. CDR3 DNA: TGCAGTGCTAGGGATCGACAGGGTGGCCAGCCCCAGCATTTT.

The chain carries TRBV20-1 and TRBJ2-7; the match to TRBD2 covers 7 bases. With V trimmed by 5 bases and J by 2 bases, 12 bases remained unmatched. Germline V gene sequence: CDR1 DFQATT, CDR2 SNEGSKA (reference sequence). The CDR3 has 15 residues. The CDR3 DNA sequence: TGCAGTGCTGGACTGGGGGGGGGGACTCCCTACGAGCAGTACTTC. This gives the protein CSAGLGGGTPYEQYF.

The genes are TRBV19 and TRBJ1-1; D possibly corresponds to TRBD1 (5 bases). Trimming took 7 bases from V and 4 from J, leaving 16 bases between them. Germline assignment: CDR1 LNHDA and CDR2 SQIVND (reference sequence). CDR3 length: 14 amino acids. CDR3 sequence reads: CASNSLGAATEAFF. CDR3 in DNA: TGTGCCAGTAACTCTCTAGGGGCGGCCACTGAAGCTTTCTTT.

As for this clonotype: A much larger clone lies one base from this, so it may be a read error. The chain uses TRBV9 and TRBJ2-5; perhaps TRBD1 as D (7 bases). CDR3 length: 13 amino acids. V was pared by 1 base and J by 5 bases, with 9 bases between. The germline V gene encodes CDR1 SGDLS and CDR2 YYNGEE. The CDR3 region has the DNA TGTGCCAGCAGCGTATCAGGGGGGGAGACCCAGTACTTC. It codes for CASSVSGGETQYF.

The CDR3 loop reads CASSPKLGRVYGYTF. The CDR3 DNA sequence: TGTGCCAGCAGTCCCAAGTTGGGCAGGGTCTATGGCTACACCTTC. This rearrangement joins TRBV12-3 or TRBV12-4 to TRBJ1-2, with TRBD1 as a possible D gene (5 bases). V was cut by 5 bases and J by 4 bases, with 17 bases left in between. The CDR3 loop spans 15 amino acids.

The chain uses TRBV29-1 and TRBJ2-3; no definite D call. V shed 4 bases and J shed 4 bases, with 12 bases lying between them. Germline V CDR1 and CDR2: SQVTM, ANQGSEA. The CDR3 has 13 amino acids. CDR3 in DNA: TGCAGCGTTGTGAAGTTGCACCCAGATACGCAGTATTTT. This sequence encodes CSVVKLHPDTQYF.

This clonotype was picked up a small number of times. The gene calls are TRBV19 and TRBJ1-3, with a tentative D call TRBD1 (6 bases). In germline, CDR1 is LNHDA, CDR2 SQIVND (reference sequence). Trimming stripped 7 bases from V and 2 bases from J, with 18 bases between. The CDR3 consists of 16 residues. CDR3 sequence: CASTPRGFWTGNTIYF. The CDR3 coding sequence is TGTGCCAGTACCCCGAGGGGGTTTTGGACTGGAAACACCATATATTTT.

There are a few counts of this clonotype. V is TRBV10-3 and J is TRBJ2-7; 14 bases line up with TRBD2. In germline, CDR1 is ENHRY, CDR2 SYGVKD. V gave up 6 bases and J gave up 4 bases; unmatched junction bases: 5. This CDR3 has 15 residues. Here the CDR3 DNA reads TGTGCCATCAGGGAGGGACTAGCGGGAGAATACGAGCAGTACTTC. It codes for CAIREGLAGEYEQYF.

The chain employs TRBV9 and TRBJ1-6; tentatively, D is TRBD1 (5 bases). V was pared by 5 bases and J by 11 bases, with 23 bases between. CDR1 is SGDLS and CDR2 is YYNGEE in the germline V gene. The CDR3 has 16 residues. CDR3 in amino acids: CASSLQARDIDPPLHF. In nucleotides, the CDR3 is TGTGCCAGCAGTTTGCAGGCCAGGGATATCGATCCACCCCTCCACTTT.

At least ten counts were recorded for this clonotype. V usage is TRBV29-1 and J usage is TRBJ2-7; no clear D gene. There are 14 residues in the CDR3. Germline loops: CDR1 SQVTM, CDR2 ANQGSEA. Trimming cost V 2 bases and J 3 bases, with 14 bases left between them. CDR3 loop: CSVEFGKRHYEQYF. CDR3 in DNA: TGCAGCGTTGAATTTGGGAAACGTCACTACGAGCAGTACTTC.

This clonotype was found once. This clone may be a read error of a much larger clone one base away. This chain connects TRBV7-2 to TRBJ2-7; a possible D gene is TRBD2 (6 bases). Germline lookup yields CDR1 SGHTA and CDR2 FQGNSA. The CDR3 consists of 17 residues. V was cut by 3 bases and J by 5 bases, with 23 bases left in between. The CDR3: CASSFRVGGTPPHEQYF. The CDR3 DNA sequence: TGTGCCAGCAGCTTCCGAGTCGGCGGGACCCCACCCCACGAGCAGTACTTC.

The chain uses TRBV2 and TRBJ1-5, with D tentatively TRBD1 (5 bases). Germline V gene data show CDR1 as SNHLY and CDR2 as FYNNEI. This CDR3 is 19 amino acids long. The V end was cut by 4 bases, the J end by 0 bases, with 22 bases between. The CDR3 loop reads CASSGPPGEGFYSNQPQHF. The CDR3 DNA follows: TGTGCCAGCAGTGGGCCCCCTGGTGAGGGGTTTTATAGCAATCAGCCCCAGCATTTT.

The chain links TRBV25-1 to TRBJ2-7; D may be TRBD1 (6 bases). Between the trimmed V and J ends, which lost 2 bases and 0 bases, there was a span of 14 bases. There are 16 residues in the CDR3. CDR1 is MGHDK and CDR2 is SYGVNS in the germline V gene. CDR3 in amino acids: CASSELDRSSSYEQYF. CDR3 bases: TGTGCCAGCAGTGAACTAGACAGGTCGAGCTCCTACGAGCAGTACTTC.

This clonotype was seen a few times. This rearrangement joins TRBV7-8 to TRBJ1-1; D gene unclear. Germline CDR1 reads SGHVS; CDR2 reads FQNEAQ. V dropped 0 bases and J dropped 8 bases, with 13 bases sitting between them. The length of the CDR3 is 14 residues. The DNA of the CDR3 is TGTGCCAGCAGCTTAGCAGGACTACGAGGCGAAGCTTTCTTT. This gives the protein CASSLAGLRGEAFF.

This clonotype has a count of ten or more. This chain connects TRBV10-3 to TRBJ2-7; 7 bases map to TRBD1. The germline V gene has CDR1 ENHRY and CDR2 SYGVKD. V was pared by 3 bases and J by 2 bases, with 13 bases of the junction left unmatched. The CDR3 is made up of 17 amino acids. The CDR3 DNA reads as TGTGCCATCAGTGATAGGACAGGAGCAGGAGCTACCTACGAGCAGTACTTC. This sequence encodes CAISDRTGAGATYEQYF.

This chain uses TRBV29-1 with TRBJ1-2; 10 bases map to TRBD1. The V and J ends lost 3 bases and 14 bases, in that order; junction bases with no gene match: 6. The germline V gene has CDR1 SQVTM and CDR2 ANQGSEA. This CDR3 region has 11 residues. CDR3 sequence (DNA): TGCAGCGTTGATCAGACAGGGGGCGCGACCTTC. It is translated as CSVDQTGGATF. The complete variable domain, with remaining parts taken from reference TRBV29-1 and TRBJ1-2, reads SAVISQKPSRDICQRGTSLTIQCQVDSQVTMMFWYRQQPGQSLTLIATANQGSEATYESGFVIDKFPISRPNLTFSTLTVSNMSPEDSSIYLCSVDQTGGATFGSGTRLTVV.

With respect to this clonotype: A much larger clonotype is one base distant, so this may be a read error. The chain links TRBV6-1 to TRBJ1-2; TRBD1 aligns across 9 bases. The CDR3 extends over 12 amino acids. Germline CDR1 reads MNHNS; CDR2 reads SASEGT. The CDR3 DNA reads as TGTGCCAGCACGGGACAGGGAGATGGCTACGCCTTC. This translates into CASTGQGDGYAF.

The chain carries TRBV29-1 and TRBJ2-1, with 11 bases aligning to TRBD2. J was trimmed by 4 bases and V by 0 bases; bases with no gene match: 8. The CDR3 length is 17 residues. From germline, CDR1 is SQVTM and CDR2 ANQGSEA. The CDR3: CSVEEDFGTSGYNEQFF. Written as DNA, the CDR3 is TGCAGCGTTGAAGAAGACTTCGGGACTAGCGGTTACAATGAGCAGTTCTTC.

This clonotype was counted a single time. J is TRBJ1-2 and V is TRBV5-1; D is perhaps TRBD1 (5 bases). This CDR3 spans 15 amino acids. Trimming cost V 0 bases and J 5 bases, with 14 bases left between them. The germline V gene encodes CDR1 SGHRS and CDR2 YFSETQ. CDR3 nucleotide sequence: TGCGCCAGCAGCTTGGCCGTCGGGGGAAGGTATGGCTACACCTTC. This encodes CASSLAVGGRYGYTF.

The V call is TRBV29-1, the J call TRBJ1-5; 9 bases match TRBD1. Looked up from germline, CDR1 is SQVTM and CDR2 is ANQGSEA. With 4 bases clipped from V and 5 bases from J, the junction kept 6 bases outside the gene matches. This CDR3 is built from 14 residues. CDR3 in amino acids: CSVVGTGRDQPQHF. The CDR3 bases are TGCAGCGTTGTTGGGACAGGGAGGGATCAGCCCCAGCATTTT. Combining the CDR3 with reference TRBV29-1 and TRBJ1-5 gives the whole variable domain SAVISQKPSRDICQRGTSLTIQCQVDSQVTMMFWYRQQPGQSLTLIATANQGSEATYESGFVIDKFPISRPNLTFSTLTVSNMSPEDSSIYLCSVVGTGRDQPQHFGDGTRLSIL.